These T cell receptor beta chains were read from a single sample in a study of post-analysis software for immune sequencing data. Via MiXCR, TCRdb re-called the PCR reads, giving one row per CDR3 protein. The repertoire includes around 200,000 distinct CDR3 sequences, approximately 29% of them detected once, and around 3.7% sits in the top ten. Source material: blood. These receptors came from a girl younger than 18 with multiple sclerosis. The CDR3 runs from the conserved cysteine through the conserved F or W. D genes are given only for firm matches. A clone size is listed for some rows: how often the clone was seen (once, few, many), or a class if it is expanded.

j_call: TRBJ2-7
clone_size: many
d_call: .
v_call: TRBV14
cdr3_aa: CASSQAPHEQYF
cdr3_nt: TGTGCCAGCAGCCAAGCACCCCACGAGCAGTACTTC

j_call: TRBJ2-1
clone_size: many
d_call: TRBD2
v_call: TRBV7-2
cdr3_aa: CASSLAPGGPLEQFF
cdr3_nt: TGTGCCAGCAGCTTAGCGCCGGGAGGGCCTCTTGAGCAGTTCTTC

j_call: TRBJ1-2
clone_size: many
d_call: .
v_call: TRBV20-1
cdr3_aa: CSAKQGLGGYTF
cdr3_nt: TGCAGTGCTAAGCAGGGACTGGGTGGCTACACCTTC

j_call: TRBJ1-1
clone_size: few
d_call: TRBD1
v_call: TRBV7-6
cdr3_aa: CASSPGTGDTEAFF
cdr3_nt: TGTGCCAGCAGCCCCGGGACAGGGGACACTGAAGCTTTCTTT

j_call: TRBJ2-7
clone_size: many
d_call: TRBD2
v_call: TRBV29-1
cdr3_aa: CSVGLAGFYEQYF
cdr3_nt: TGCAGCGTTGGCCTAGCGGGATTTTACGAGCAGTACTTC

j_call: TRBJ2-7
clone_size: few
d_call: TRBD1
v_call: TRBV18
cdr3_aa: CASSAEQGVVNEQYF
cdr3_nt: TGTGCCAGCTCAGCCGAACAGGGGGTCGTCAACGAGCAGTACTTC

j_call: TRBJ2-5
clone_size: .
d_call: .
v_call: TRBV5-2
cdr3_aa: CASKSGGRETQYF
cdr3_nt: TGTGCCAGCAAGTCGGGGGGGCGTGAGACCCAGTACTTC

j_call: TRBJ2-5
clone_size: many
d_call: .
v_call: TRBV6-1
cdr3_aa: CASSARNQETQYF
cdr3_nt: TGTGCCAGCAGTGCCAGGAATCAAGAGACCCAGTACTTC

j_call: TRBJ1-5
clone_size: .
d_call: .
v_call: TRBV20-1
cdr3_aa: CSAHRGYSNQPQHF
cdr3_nt: TGCAGTGCACACCGGGGATATAGCAATCAGCCCCAGCATTTT

j_call: TRBJ1-1
clone_size: few
d_call: .
v_call: TRBV6-5
cdr3_aa: CASSFSRVNTEAFF
cdr3_nt: TGTGCCAGCAGTTTCTCCAGAGTGAACACTGAAGCTTTCTTT

j_call: TRBJ1-5
clone_size: .
d_call: .
v_call: TRBV6-1
cdr3_aa: CASSTGGYVQPRHF
cdr3_nt: TGTGCCAGCAGTACGGGGGGCTATGTTCAGCCCCGGCATTTT

j_call: TRBJ1-2
clone_size: .
d_call: .
v_call: TRBV5-5
cdr3_aa: CASSLPGQLRYGYTF
cdr3_nt: TGTGCCAGCAGCCTGCCTGGACAGCTACGCTATGGCTACACCTTC

j_call: TRBJ1-6
clone_size: few
d_call: .
v_call: TRBV4-1
cdr3_aa: CASSQVQGYAPLHF
cdr3_nt: TGCGCCAGCAGCCAAGTACAAGGCTATGCACCCCTCCACTTT

j_call: TRBJ2-3
clone_size: few
d_call: TRBD2
v_call: TRBV29-1
cdr3_aa: CSAPGGGQYF
cdr3_nt: TGCAGCGCCCCGGGGGGAGGCCAGTATTTT

j_call: TRBJ2-1
clone_size: many
d_call: .
v_call: TRBV20-1
cdr3_aa: CSASWLASGYNEQFF
cdr3_nt: TGCAGTGCTAGTTGGCTAGCATCAGGGTACAATGAGCAGTTCTTC

j_call: TRBJ2-5
clone_size: .
d_call: TRBD1
v_call: TRBV10-3
cdr3_aa: CAISASGQQETQYF
cdr3_nt: TGTGCCATCAGTGCCTCGGGACAGCAAGAGACCCAGTACTTC

j_call: TRBJ1-2
clone_size: few
d_call: TRBD1
v_call: TRBV20-1
cdr3_aa: CSARDGAPTGAINYGYTF
cdr3_nt: TGCAGTGCTAGAGACGGGGCCCCGACAGGGGCGATAAACTATGGCTACACCTTC

j_call: TRBJ1-2
clone_size: .
d_call: .
v_call: TRBV20-1
cdr3_aa: CSARDVAAYGYTF
cdr3_nt: TGCAGTGCTAGAGATGTGGCAGCTTATGGCTACACCTTC

j_call: TRBJ2-7
clone_size: many
d_call: .
v_call: TRBV10-3
cdr3_aa: CAISYTDYEQYF
cdr3_nt: TGTGCCATCAGTTACACGGACTACGAGCAGTACTTC

j_call: TRBJ1-1
clone_size: few
d_call: .
v_call: TRBV6-6
cdr3_aa: CASSYQGQGDTEAFF
cdr3_nt: TGTGCCAGCAGTTACCAGGGCCAGGGTGACACTGAAGCTTTCTTT

j_call: TRBJ2-7
clone_size: .
d_call: TRBD1
v_call: TRBV6-4
cdr3_aa: CATGDRTSYEQYF
cdr3_nt: TGTGCCACCGGGGACAGGACATCCTACGAGCAGTACTTC

j_call: TRBJ2-7
clone_size: once
d_call: .
v_call: TRBV30
cdr3_aa: CAWSNLGGSDEQYF
cdr3_nt: TGTGCCTGGAGTAATTTGGGAGGTTCGGACGAGCAGTACTTC

j_call: TRBJ2-3
clone_size: few
d_call: TRBD2
v_call: TRBV20-1
cdr3_aa: CSAGGGERADTDTQYF
cdr3_nt: TGCAGTGCTGGCGGGGGGGAGCGGGCGGACACAGATACGCAGTATTTT

j_call: TRBJ2-7
clone_size: many
d_call: .
v_call: TRBV6-5
cdr3_aa: CASSRQYEQYF
cdr3_nt: TGTGCCAGCAGCCGACAATACGAGCAGTACTTC

j_call: TRBJ2-2
clone_size: .
d_call: .
v_call: TRBV24-1
cdr3_aa: CATSDTTAGATGAGELFF
cdr3_nt: TGTGCCACCAGTGATACTACGGCGGGGGCCACGGGGGCCGGGGAGCTGTTTTTT

j_call: TRBJ2-7
clone_size: many
d_call: .
v_call: TRBV7-8
cdr3_aa: CASSSKGGGGTYEQYF
cdr3_nt: TGTGCCAGCAGCTCGAAGGGAGGGGGCGGGACCTACGAGCAGTACTTC

j_call: TRBJ2-7
clone_size: few
d_call: .
v_call: TRBV7-2
cdr3_aa: CASSPRGGRFEQYF
cdr3_nt: TGTGCCAGCAGCCCTCGCGGTGGGAGGTTCGAGCAGTACTTC

j_call: TRBJ2-1
clone_size: many
d_call: TRBD2
v_call: TRBV28
cdr3_aa: CASSLGTSGPNEQFF
cdr3_nt: TGTGCCAGCAGTTTAGGGACTAGCGGACCCAATGAGCAGTTCTTC

j_call: TRBJ1-5
clone_size: many
d_call: .
v_call: TRBV9
cdr3_aa: CASSMTIQLPNQPQHF
cdr3_nt: TGTGCCAGCAGCATGACAATCCAGCTCCCCAATCAGCCCCAGCATTTT

j_call: TRBJ2-1
clone_size: many
d_call: TRBD2
v_call: TRBV20-1
cdr3_aa: CSARDPGTSGRGYNEQFF
cdr3_nt: TGCAGTGCTAGAGATCCCGGGACTAGCGGGAGGGGGTACAATGAGCAGTTCTTC

j_call: TRBJ2-3
clone_size: few
d_call: .
v_call: TRBV11-3
cdr3_aa: CASSLGGLGRDTDTQYF
cdr3_nt: TGTGCCAGCAGCTTAGGGGGACTCGGGAGAGACACAGATACGCAGTATTTT

j_call: TRBJ1-1
clone_size: .
d_call: .
v_call: TRBV6-5
cdr3_aa: CASSPGAVDTEAFF
cdr3_nt: TGTGCCAGCAGTCCCGGGGCAGTGGACACTGAAGCTTTCTTT

j_call: TRBJ1-1
clone_size: few
d_call: TRBD1
v_call: TRBV27
cdr3_aa: CASSWGQDSALLENTEAFF
cdr3_nt: TGTGCCAGCAGTTGGGGACAGGATTCAGCACTACTGGAGAACACTGAAGCTTTCTTT